The clone carrying this T cell receptor (beta chain) has only a few counts. The target antigen is unknown. Carrying unique molecular identifiers, the cDNA also gained a universal primer site through template switching. TCRdb recomputed calls from the 5' RACE reads with MiXCR, one row per CDR3 protein. The sample shows roughly 700,000 distinct CDR3 sequences, around 8.6% of them seen only once. These data originate in a study of identical twins. General observations from the study: High-abundance cord blood beta clonotypes had fewer insertions; memory repertoires showed none. Twin pairs' shared out-of-frame alpha sequences were enriched in low generation probability. Weaker excess twin sharing was seen among beta out-of-frame sequences.

The CDR3 has 14 residues. CDR1 and CDR2 (germline): SGHDN, FVKESK. Trimming stripped 1 base from V and 11 bases from J, with 15 bases between. These data also formed part of another study, on yellow fever vaccine responses in identical twins.

The V and J genes are TRBV14 and TRBJ2-1; a weak D match, TRBD2 (6 bases). The sequence came from a woman aged 18-30 years in good health. Sequencing was performed on PBMCs. The CDR3 DNA sequence: TGTGCCAGCAGCCAAGCGGGTTCTAGCGTTAAGCAGTTCTTC. This sequence encodes CASSQAGSSVKQFF.